A selection of T cell receptor beta chains follows, all from one sample in a study of graft-versus-host responses after intestinal transplantation. These TCRs' antigens remain unknown. Here immunoSEQ multiplex PCR was the method, and the copy in TCRdb shows in-frame clones only, minus some. This sample has tens of thousands of clones; 85% to 95% occur once, and the top ten carry roughly 2%. The input for sequencing was unstimulated CD8+ T cells sorted from spleen or lymph node cells, taken before intestinal transplant. Receptors were obtained from a human donor who received an intestinal transplant. Both conserved end residues are part of each CDR3. A D gene is named only where the DNA matches it firmly. Expanded clones are given a class, and other clones once, few, many or no size at all.

D	size	V	J	CDR3	DNA
.	.	TRBV7-6	TRBJ2-7	CASSYRDTDYEQYF	TGTGCCAGCAGCTACCGGGACACCGACTACGAGCAGTACTTC
TRBD1	.	TRBV20-1	TRBJ1-2	CSAWTGEGYTF	TGCAGTGCTTGGACAGGGGAGGGCTACACCTTC
.	.	TRBV4-3	TRBJ1-2	CASSQEREGPPEQGYTF	TGCGCCAGCAGCCAAGAACGCGAGGGCCCTCCGGAACAAGGCTACACCTTC
.	.	TRBV15	TRBJ2-1	CATSTEGDEQFF	TGTGCCACCAGCACTGAGGGGGATGAGCAGTTCTTC
TRBD1	.	TRBV7-9	TRBJ2-2	CASSSDRGRSGELFF	TGTGCCAGCAGTTCGGACAGGGGGCGAAGCGGGGAGCTGTTTTTT
TRBD2	.	TRBV9	TRBJ2-1	CASSVAGGLEGREQFF	TGTGCCAGCAGCGTAGCGGGGGGACTAGAGGGCAGGGAGCAGTTCTTC
TRBD1	.	TRBV12-5	TRBJ1-2	CASGGDRVIDYGYTF	TGTGCTAGTGGTGGGGACAGAGTTATCGACTATGGCTACACCTTC
.	once	TRBV4-3	TRBJ1-2	CASSQVLLQGQGVPMLYGYTF	TGCGCCAGCAGCCAAGTCCTACTACAGGGCCAGGGCGTTCCGATGCTCTATGGCTACACCTTC
.	.	TRBV6-1	TRBJ2-7	CASSEGPRGGEEQYF	TGTGCCAGCAGTGAAGGCCCCCGAGGGGGTGAGGAGCAGTACTTC
.	.	TRBV7-9	TRBJ1-2	CASSPREGVLYGYTF	TGTGCCAGCAGCCCCCGGGAGGGGGTCCTCTATGGCTACACCTTC
.	.	TRBV7-2	TRBJ1-4	CASSLAGSRGEKLFF	TGTGCCAGCAGCTTAGCTGGTTCTCGAGGTGAAAAACTGTTTTTT
.	.	TRBV5-6	TRBJ1-2	CASSSRTATNYGYTF	TGTGCCAGCAGCTCGAGGACAGCTACTAACTATGGCTACACCTTC
.	.	TRBV7-9	TRBJ1-1	CASSLRPGEGNTEAFF	TGTGCCAGCAGCTTAAGGCCTGGAGAGGGAAACACTGAAGCTTTCTTT
TRBD1	once	TRBV14	TRBJ1-6	CASSRRDSYNSPLHF	TGTGCCAGCAGCCGCCGGGACAGCTATAATTCACCCCTCCACTTT
.	.	TRBV30	TRBJ2-2	CAWRTTGTGELFF	TGTGCCTGGAGAACTACAGGCACCGGGGAGCTGTTTTTT
TRBD1	.	TRBV7-6	TRBJ2-3	CASSLLQGASEDTQYF	TGTGCCAGCAGCTTATTGCAGGGGGCGTCGGAAGATACGCAGTATTTT
TRBD1	.	TRBV13	TRBJ1-2	CASSAYRGQSYGYTF	TGTGCCAGCAGCGCCTACAGGGGGCAAAGCTATGGCTACACCTTC
.	.	TRBV6-6	TRBJ2-5	CASSYTGLETQYF	TGTGCCAGCAGTTACACAGGGTTAGAGACCCAGTACTTC
TRBD1	.	TRBV7-9	TRBJ2-6	CASSPQGSGANVLTF	TGTGCCAGCAGCCCACAGGGGTCCGGGGCCAACGTCCTGACTTTC
TRBD1	.	TRBV4-1	TRBJ1-1	CASSMTGGDTEAFF	TGCGCCAGCAGTATGACAGGGGGGGACACTGAAGCTTTCTTT
.	.	TRBV15	TRBJ1-1	CATSLNRNTEAFF	TGTGCCACCAGCCTCAACAGGAACACTGAAGCTTTCTTT
TRBD1	.	TRBV30	TRBJ1-1	CAWGGDRVTTEAFF	TGTGCCTGGGGGGGGGACAGGGTGACCACTGAAGCTTTCTTT
TRBD1	.	TRBV30	TRBJ1-1	CAWSTTGGTEAFF	TGTGCCTGGAGTACGACAGGGGGCACTGAAGCTTTCTTT
.	.	TRBV7-2	TRBJ2-1	CASSFLGGWNEQFF	TGTGCCAGCAGCTTTCTAGGGGGATGGAATGAGCAGTTCTTC
TRBD1	.	TRBV29-1	TRBJ2-2	CSVQTGGTGELFF	TGCAGCGTCCAGACAGGGGGGACCGGGGAGCTGTTTTTT
.	.	TRBV5-1	TRBJ2-7	CASSQVEGASYEQYF	TGCGCCAGCAGCCAAGTTGAAGGGGCTTCCTACGAGCAGTACTTC
TRBD2	.	TRBV4-1	TRBJ2-7	CASSQGLAGVQYF	TGCGCCAGCAGCCAAGGACTAGCGGGGGTTCAGTACTTC
TRBD1	.	TRBV10-2	TRBJ1-5	CASSESDRGIQPQHF	TGCGCCAGCAGTGAGTCGGACAGGGGAATTCAGCCCCAGCATTTT
TRBD1	.	TRBV7-9	TRBJ2-5	CASSARDRQYF	TGTGCCAGCAGCGCCCGGGACAGGCAGTACTTC
.	.	TRBV18	TRBJ1-1	CASSPGDSEAFF	TGTGCCAGCTCACCTGGTGACAGTGAAGCTTTCTTT
TRBD2	.	TRBV29-1	TRBJ2-3	CSVSGRKRGTTDTQYF	TGCAGCGTATCCGGGCGGAAGCGGGGGACCACAGATACGCAGTATTTT
.	.	TRBV11-2	TRBJ1-5	CASSAWAPGGNQPQHF	TGTGCCAGCAGCGCTTGGGCGCCGGGGGGCAATCAGCCCCAGCATTTT
TRBD1	.	TRBV9	TRBJ1-4	CASSVAGTGGEKLFF	TGTGCCAGCAGCGTGGCCGGGACAGGGGGCGAAAAACTGTTTTTT
.	.	TRBV4-3	TRBJ1-2	CASSQVSGSGGYTF	TGCGCCAGCAGCCAAGTATCGGGGAGCGGGGGCTACACCTTC
.	.	TRBV10-2	TRBJ2-1	CASSESQGGSHNEQFF	TGCGCCAGCAGTGAGTCGCAGGGGGGATCCCACAATGAGCAGTTCTTC
TRBD2	.	TRBV11-2	TRBJ2-3	CASSSTRGLAGITDTQYF	TGTGCCAGCAGCTCAACCAGGGGACTAGCGGGGATCACAGATACGCAGTATTTT
.	.	TRBV30	TRBJ1-4	CAWSETGTNEKLFF	TGTGCCTGGAGTGAGACAGGAACTAATGAAAAACTGTTTTTT
.	.	TRBV6-6	TRBJ2-7	CASSYSTSPYEQYF	TGTGCCAGCAGTTACTCGACTTCCCCCTACGAGCAGTACTTC
.	.	TRBV4-1	TRBJ2-7	CASSLMPPGQLFYEQYF	TGCGCCAGCAGCCTAATGCCCCCAGGGCAGTTATTCTACGAGCAGTACTTC
.	.	TRBV2	TRBJ2-1	CASSEAGSSYNEQFF	TGTGCCAGCAGTGAGGCGGGGAGCTCCTACAATGAGCAGTTCTTC
TRBD1	.	TRBV30	TRBJ1-6	CAWAAAGQIDSPLHF	TGTGCCTGGGCCGCCGCGGGACAGATAGATTCACCCCTCCACTTT
TRBD1	once	TRBV29-1	TRBJ1-2	CSVEDRAYGYTF	TGCAGCGTTGAGGACAGGGCTTATGGCTACACCTTC
TRBD1	.	TRBV7-9	TRBJ2-7	CASSLAEGTGVEQYF	TGTGCCAGCAGCTTAGCGGAGGGGACAGGGGTTGAGCAGTACTTC
TRBD2	.	TRBV5-5	TRBJ2-3	CASSSSGGGTDTQYF	TGTGCCAGCAGCTCTAGCGGGGGGGGCACAGATACGCAGTATTTT
.	.	TRBV27	TRBJ1-1	CASSLGRGNTEAFF	TGTGCCAGCAGCCTCGGCAGGGGGAACACTGAAGCTTTCTTT
.	.	TRBV6-5	TRBJ2-5	CASSYGAGEGQETQYF	TGTGCCAGCAGTTACGGGGCAGGGGAGGGCCAAGAGACCCAGTACTTC
TRBD1	.	TRBV4-3	TRBJ2-2	CASSPGTGRAGELFF	TGCGCCAGCAGCCCCGGGACAGGGCGGGCCGGGGAGCTGTTTTTT
TRBD1	.	TRBV18	TRBJ2-1	CASSYKRTGTRSYNEQFF	TGTGCCAGCTCGTATAAGAGGACAGGGACCCGCTCCTACAATGAGCAGTTCTTC
.	.	TRBV20-1	TRBJ2-7	CSAGGYEQYF	TGCAGTGCAGGGGGCTACGAGCAGTACTTC
TRBD1	.	TRBV9	TRBJ1-1	CASSAGGTEAFF	TGTGCCAGCAGCGCAGGGGGGACTGAAGCTTTCTTT
TRBD1	.	TRBV7-9	TRBJ2-6	CASSDTDLTGAGANVLTF	TGTGCCAGCAGCGACACAGACCTGACAGGGGCTGGGGCCAACGTCCTGACTTTC